Listed below are T cell receptor beta chains from one sample, sequenced in a study of T cell changes during pregnancy in multiple sclerosis. Produced via immunoSEQ multiplex PCR; TCRdb's table is partial and in-frame only. The table records about 110,000 clones, approximately 91% of them present only once. The material was peripheral blood, obtained after pregnancy. The source is a female donor with multiple sclerosis, enrolled in a pregnancy study. Each CDR3 is given with its conserved first and last residue. The D gene is left open where the match is weak. The size entry is marked missing in some rows and otherwise reads once, few, many or a size class.

d_gene | j_gene | v_gene | abundance | CDR3aa | CDR3nt
NA | TRBJ2-5 | TRBV11-2 | NA | CASSLGAAGIQETQYF | TGTGCCAGCAGCTTAGGGGCCGCCGGGATCCAAGAGACCCAGTACTTC
NA | TRBJ1-2 | TRBV19 | NA | CASSIPDWGYTF | TGTGCCAGTAGTATCCCGGACTGGGGCTACACCTTC
TRBD1 | TRBJ2-1 | TRBV27 | NA | CASSQGASYNEQFF | TGTGCCAGCAGCCAGGGGGCTTCCTACAATGAGCAGTTCTTC
TRBD1 | TRBJ2-1 | TRBV7-9 | once | CASSLRQGGYNEQFF | TGTGCCAGCAGCTTACGACAGGGGGGATACAATGAGCAGTTCTTC
NA | TRBJ2-3 | TRBV2 | NA | CASSAGTYSTDTQYF | TGTGCCAGCAGTGCGGGGACTTATAGCACAGATACGCAGTATTTT
NA | TRBJ1-1 | TRBV14 | NA | CASSQHPEGRHTEAFF | TGTGCCAGCAGCCAGCACCCGGAGGGTAGACACACTGAAGCTTTCTTT
TRBD2 | TRBJ2-2 | TRBV5-8 | NA | CASSLVGGTTGELFF | TGTGCCAGCAGCTTGGTCGGGGGGACCACCGGGGAGCTGTTTTTT
TRBD1 | TRBJ2-7 | TRBV27 | NA | CASSSPGQYYEQYF | TGTGCCAGCAGTTCTCCGGGACAGTACTACGAGCAGTACTTC
TRBD2 | TRBJ2-3 | TRBV15 | once | CATSRTSGGTDTQYF | TGTGCCACCAGCAGGACTAGCGGGGGCACAGATACGCAGTATTTT
NA | TRBJ2-5 | TRBV11-2 | NA | CASSLVGGGETQYF | TGTGCCAGCAGCTTAGTTGGGGGGGGCGAGACCCAGTACTTC
NA | TRBJ1-1 | TRBV30 | few | CAWSPTGRGHTEAFF | TGTGCCTGGAGTCCCACCGGGAGGGGTCACACTGAAGCTTTCTTT
TRBD1 | TRBJ2-1 | TRBV7-9 | NA | CASSSSGTGSHEQFF | TGTGCCAGCAGTTCATCCGGGACAGGGTCGCATGAGCAGTTCTTC
TRBD1 | TRBJ2-7 | TRBV30 | NA | CAWTGTGALDLAYEQYF | TGTGCCTGGACCGGGACAGGGGCCCTAGACCTAGCCTACGAGCAGTACTTC
NA | TRBJ2-7 | TRBV7-9 | NA | CASSPLTGIGDEQYF | TGTGCCAGCAGCCCATTAACAGGGATTGGCGACGAGCAGTACTTC
NA | TRBJ1-5 | TRBV6-1 | once | CASSERGGSNQPQHF | TGTGCCAGCAGTGAACGAGGGGGTAGCAATCAGCCCCAGCATTTT
NA | TRBJ1-3 | TRBV4-1 | NA | CASSQGRSGNTIYF | TGCGCCAGCAGCCAGGGCCGCTCTGGAAACACCATATATTTT
TRBD1 | TRBJ2-2 | TRBV5-6 | NA | CASSSSDRGEELFF | TGTGCCAGCAGCTCTTCGGACAGGGGCGAGGAGCTGTTTTTT
NA | TRBJ1-6 | TRBV9 | NA | CASNHGGSGGNSPLHF | TGTGCCAGCAACCACGGAGGGTCGGGAGGTAATTCACCCCTCCACTTT
NA | TRBJ1-2 | TRBV7-9 | NA | CASSLDAQGKSGYTF | TGTGCCAGCAGCTTAGACGCCCAGGGGAAATCTGGCTACACCTTC
NA | TRBJ2-1 | TRBV6-1 | NA | CASPAGNEQFF | TGTGCCAGCCCGGCGGGGAATGAGCAGTTCTTC
NA | TRBJ1-5 | TRBV4-1 | NA | CASSQDGSSRVPQHF | TGCGCCAGCAGCCAAGATGGGTCTAGCCGGGTGCCCCAGCATTTT
NA | TRBJ2-2 | TRBV6-4 | NA | CASSASETSNTGELFF | TGTGCCAGTTCCGCGTCGGAGACTTCTAACACCGGGGAGCTGTTTTTT
NA | TRBJ1-5 | TRBV19 | NA | CASSRQDSNQPQHF | TGTGCCAGTAGCCGACAGGATAGCAATCAGCCCCAGCATTTT
NA | TRBJ2-5 | TRBV19 | once | CASSMAGTQETQYF | TGTGCCAGTAGTATGGCGGGGACCCAAGAGACCCAGTACTTC